This paragraph covers one T cell receptor beta chain sequence. J was trimmed by 3 bases and V by 2 bases; bases with no gene match: 4. CDR3 length equals 15 residues. Germline V CDR1 and CDR2: KGHSH, LQKENI. These data originate in a study of T-cell reconstitution after alpha-beta-depleted transplantation in children. TCRbeta library construction was performed incorporating unique molecular identifiers. A single record per CDR3 protein comes from TCRdb applying MiXCR to the PCR reads. In the table there are hundreds of thousands of distinct CDR3 sequences, approximately 12% of which are singletons. The TCR sequence derives from a human donor who donated a stem cell graft to a child with combined immunodeficiency. This specimen consisted of PBMCs from the stem cell graft donor, obtained from the stem cell graft. This chain links TRBV18 with TRBJ2-5, with TRBD2 matching over 9 bases. This chain's CDR3 is CASSPFSGGEETQYF. The CDR3 coding sequence is TGTGCCAGCTCACCATTTAGCGGGGGAGAAGAGACCCAGTACTTC.